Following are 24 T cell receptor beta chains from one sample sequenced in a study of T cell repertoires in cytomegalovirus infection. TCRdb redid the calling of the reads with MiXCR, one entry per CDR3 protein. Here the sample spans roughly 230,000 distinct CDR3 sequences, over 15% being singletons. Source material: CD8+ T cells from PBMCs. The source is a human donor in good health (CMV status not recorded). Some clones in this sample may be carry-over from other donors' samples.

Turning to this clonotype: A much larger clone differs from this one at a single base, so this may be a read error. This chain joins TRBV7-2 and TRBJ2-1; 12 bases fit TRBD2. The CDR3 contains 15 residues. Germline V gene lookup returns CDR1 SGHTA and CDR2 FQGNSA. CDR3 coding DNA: TGTGCCACCAGCTTAACTAGCGGGGGGCCCAATGAGCAGTTCTTC. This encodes CATSLTSGGPNEQFF.

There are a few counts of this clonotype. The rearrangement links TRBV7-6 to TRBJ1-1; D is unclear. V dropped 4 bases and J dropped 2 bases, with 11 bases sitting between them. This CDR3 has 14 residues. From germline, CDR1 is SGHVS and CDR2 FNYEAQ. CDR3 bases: TGTGCCAGCAGCTCAGTAACACCAAACACTGAAGCTTTCTTT. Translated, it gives CASSSVTPNTEAFF. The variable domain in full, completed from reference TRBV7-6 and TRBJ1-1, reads GAGVSQSPRYKVTKRGQDVALRCDPISGHVSLYWYRQALGQGPEFLTYFNYEAQQDKSGLPNDRFSAERPEGSISTLTIQRTEQRDSAMYRCASSSVTPNTEAFFGQGTRLTVV.

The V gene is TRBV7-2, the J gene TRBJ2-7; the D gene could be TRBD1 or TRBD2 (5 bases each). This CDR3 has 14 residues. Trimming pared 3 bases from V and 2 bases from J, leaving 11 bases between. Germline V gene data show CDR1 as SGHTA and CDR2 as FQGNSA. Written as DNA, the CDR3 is TGTGCCAGCAGCTTCGTCGAGGGGCCCTACGAGCAGTACTTC. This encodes CASSFVEGPYEQYF. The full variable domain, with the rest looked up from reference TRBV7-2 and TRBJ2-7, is GAGVSQSPSNKVTEKGKDVELRCDPISGHTALYWYRQSLGQGLEFLIYFQGNSAPDKSGLPSDRFSAERTGGSVSTLTIQRTQQEDSAVYLCASSFVEGPYEQYFGPGTRLTVT.

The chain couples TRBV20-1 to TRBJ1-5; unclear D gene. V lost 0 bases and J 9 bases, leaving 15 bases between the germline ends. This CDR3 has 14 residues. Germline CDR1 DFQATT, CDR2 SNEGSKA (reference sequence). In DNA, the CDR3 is TGCAGTGCTAGAGATGACTTCCAAAGGACGCCCCAGCATTTT. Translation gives CSARDDFQRTPQHF.

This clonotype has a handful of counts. CDR3 protein: CATSRDRYGPDGAFF. The DNA for the CDR3 is TGTGCCACCAGCAGAGATCGGTACGGGCCGGATGGAGCTTTCTTT. The chain has TRBV15 and TRBJ1-1; D remains ambiguous. The CDR3 contains 15 residues. V dropped 0 bases and J dropped 10 bases, with 18 bases sitting between them. Germline CDR1 is LNHNV and CDR2 is YYDKDF (reference sequence).

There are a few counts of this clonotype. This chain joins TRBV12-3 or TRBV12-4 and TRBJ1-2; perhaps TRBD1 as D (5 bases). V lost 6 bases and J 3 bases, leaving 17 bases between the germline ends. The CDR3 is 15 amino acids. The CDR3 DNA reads TGTGCCAGCAGCCCGGACACTTTGGCGTACTATGGCTACACCTTC. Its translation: CASSPDTLAYYGYTF.

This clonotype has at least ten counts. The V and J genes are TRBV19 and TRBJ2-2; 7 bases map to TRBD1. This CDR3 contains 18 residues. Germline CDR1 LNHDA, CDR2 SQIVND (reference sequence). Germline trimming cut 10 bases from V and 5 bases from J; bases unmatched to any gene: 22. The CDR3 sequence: CATGSHTLRQGRTGELFF. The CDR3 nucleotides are TGTGCCACCGGATCCCATACTTTAAGACAGGGCCGAACCGGGGAGCTGTTTTTT.

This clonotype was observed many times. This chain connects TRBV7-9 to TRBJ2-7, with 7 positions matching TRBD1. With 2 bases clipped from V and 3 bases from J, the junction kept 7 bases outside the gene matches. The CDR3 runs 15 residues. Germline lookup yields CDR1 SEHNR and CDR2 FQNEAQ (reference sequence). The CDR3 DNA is TGTGCCAGCAGCTTATGGCAGGGGGTGGGCTACGAGCAGTACTTC. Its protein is CASSLWQGVGYEQYF.

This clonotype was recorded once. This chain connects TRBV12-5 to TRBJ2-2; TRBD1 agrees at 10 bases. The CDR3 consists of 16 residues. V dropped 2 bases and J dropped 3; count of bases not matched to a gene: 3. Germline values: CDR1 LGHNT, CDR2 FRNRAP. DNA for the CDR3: TGTGCTAGTGGTTTGCTAGGGACAGGGGACACCGGGGAGCTGTTTTTT. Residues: CASGLLGTGDTGELFF. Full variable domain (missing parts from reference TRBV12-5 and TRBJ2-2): DARVTQTPRHKVTEMGQEVTMRCQPILGHNTVFWYRQTMMQGLELLAYFRNRAPLDDSGMPKDRFSAEMPDATLATLKIQPSEPRDSAVYFCASGLLGTGDTGELFFGEGSRLTVL.

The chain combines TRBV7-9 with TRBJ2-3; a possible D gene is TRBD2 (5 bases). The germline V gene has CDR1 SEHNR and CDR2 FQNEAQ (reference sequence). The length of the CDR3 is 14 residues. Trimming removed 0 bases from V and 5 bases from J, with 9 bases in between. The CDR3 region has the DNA TGTGCCAGCAGCTTAGCGCTCGGACTAGATACGCAGTATTTT. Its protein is CASSLALGLDTQYF.

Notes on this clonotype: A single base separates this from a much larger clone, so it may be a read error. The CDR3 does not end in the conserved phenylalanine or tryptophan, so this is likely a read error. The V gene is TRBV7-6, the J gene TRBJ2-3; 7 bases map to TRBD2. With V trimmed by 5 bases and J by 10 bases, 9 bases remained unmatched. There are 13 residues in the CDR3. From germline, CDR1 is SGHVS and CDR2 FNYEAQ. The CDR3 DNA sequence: TGTGCCAGCAGCGGCGGGAGCACCCCTGCGCAGTATTCT. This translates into CASSGGSTPAQYS.

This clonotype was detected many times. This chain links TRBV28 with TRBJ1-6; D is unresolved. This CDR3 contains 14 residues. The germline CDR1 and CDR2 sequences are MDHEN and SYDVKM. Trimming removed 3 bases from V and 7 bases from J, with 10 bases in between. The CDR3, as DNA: TGTGCCAGCAGTTTCGAGGGTTGGAATTCACCCCTCCACTTT. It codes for CASSFEGWNSPLHF.

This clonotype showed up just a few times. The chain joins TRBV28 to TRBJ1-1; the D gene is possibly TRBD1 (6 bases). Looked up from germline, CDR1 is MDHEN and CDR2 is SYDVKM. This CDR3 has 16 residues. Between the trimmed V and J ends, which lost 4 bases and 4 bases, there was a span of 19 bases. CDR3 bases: TGTGCCAGCAGTTCCGACGCAGGGGCGGTTACCACTGAAGCTTTCTTT. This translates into CASSSDAGAVTTEAFF. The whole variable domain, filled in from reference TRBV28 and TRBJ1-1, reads DVKVTQSSRYLVKRTGEKVFLECVQDMDHENMFWYRQDPGLGLRLIYFSYDVKMKEKGDIPEGYSVSREKKERFSLILESASTNQTSMYLCASSSDAGAVTTEAFFGQGTRLTVV.

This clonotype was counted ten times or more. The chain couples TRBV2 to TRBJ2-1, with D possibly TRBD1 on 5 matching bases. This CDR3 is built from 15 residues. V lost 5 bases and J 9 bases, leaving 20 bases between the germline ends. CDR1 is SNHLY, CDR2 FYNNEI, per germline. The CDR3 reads CASSPLDMSRGEQFF. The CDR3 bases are TGTGCCAGCAGTCCCCTCGACATGTCTAGGGGTGAGCAGTTCTTC.

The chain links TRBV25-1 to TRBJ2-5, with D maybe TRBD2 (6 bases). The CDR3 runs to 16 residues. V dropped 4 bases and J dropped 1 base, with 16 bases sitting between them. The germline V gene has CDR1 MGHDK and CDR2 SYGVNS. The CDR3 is CASSGRGLAGQETQYF. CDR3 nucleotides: TGTGCCAGCAGTGGGAGGGGATTGGCAGGCCAAGAGACCCAGTACTTC.

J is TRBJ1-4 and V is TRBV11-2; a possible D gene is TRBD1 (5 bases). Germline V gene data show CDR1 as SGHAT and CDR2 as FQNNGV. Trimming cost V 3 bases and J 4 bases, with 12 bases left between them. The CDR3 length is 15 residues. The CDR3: CASSFVGGGNEKLFF. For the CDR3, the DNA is TGTGCCAGCAGCTTCGTCGGGGGAGGTAATGAAAAACTGTTTTTT.

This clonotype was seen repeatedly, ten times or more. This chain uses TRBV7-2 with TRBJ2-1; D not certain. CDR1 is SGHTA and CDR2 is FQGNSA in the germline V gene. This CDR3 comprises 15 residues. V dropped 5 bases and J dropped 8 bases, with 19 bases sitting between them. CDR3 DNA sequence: TGTGCCAGCAGCCTACCCGCCATGGCCGTCGATGAGCAGTTCTTC. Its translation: CASSLPAMAVDEQFF.

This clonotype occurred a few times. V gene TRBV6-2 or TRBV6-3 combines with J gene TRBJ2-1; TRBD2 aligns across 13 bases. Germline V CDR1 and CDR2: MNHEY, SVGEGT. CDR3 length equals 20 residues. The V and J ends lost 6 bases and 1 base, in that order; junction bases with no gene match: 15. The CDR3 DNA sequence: TGTGCCAGCAGGACCCTAAGTAGTCGGGGACTAGCGGGGTCCTACAATGAGCAGTTCTTC. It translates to CASRTLSSRGLAGSYNEQFF.

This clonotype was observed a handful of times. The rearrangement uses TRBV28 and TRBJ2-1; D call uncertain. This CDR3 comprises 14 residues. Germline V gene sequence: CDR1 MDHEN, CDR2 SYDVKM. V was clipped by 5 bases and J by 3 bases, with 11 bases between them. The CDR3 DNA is TGTGCCAGCAGTACCCGGGTCCTCTACAATGAGCAGTTCTTC. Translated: CASSTRVLYNEQFF.

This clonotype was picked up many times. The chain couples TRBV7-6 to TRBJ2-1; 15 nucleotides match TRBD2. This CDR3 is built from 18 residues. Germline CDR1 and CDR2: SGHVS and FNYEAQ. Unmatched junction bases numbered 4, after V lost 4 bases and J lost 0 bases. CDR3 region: CASSSGLAGGPSYNEQFF. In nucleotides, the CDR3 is TGTGCCAGCAGCTCGGGACTAGCGGGGGGCCCCTCCTACAATGAGCAGTTCTTC.

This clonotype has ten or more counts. The CDR3 DNA reads TGTGCCAGCAGCCAAGTGGCCGGGGGCATCGAAGCTTTCTTT. This gives the protein CASSQVAGGIEAFF. The J gene is TRBJ1-1, the V gene TRBV4-2; possibly TRBD1 for D (6 bases). Trimming took 1 base from V and 8 from J, leaving 14 bases between them. Germline V lookup: CDR1 LGHNA, CDR2 YNFKEQ. CDR3 length: 14 amino acids.

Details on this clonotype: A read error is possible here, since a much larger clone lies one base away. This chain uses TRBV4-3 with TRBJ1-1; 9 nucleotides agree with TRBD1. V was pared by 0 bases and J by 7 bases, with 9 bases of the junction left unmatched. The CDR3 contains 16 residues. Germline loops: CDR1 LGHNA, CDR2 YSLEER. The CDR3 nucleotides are TGCGCCAGCAGCCAAGAGGCGGGACAGGGTCGGAATGAAGCTTTCTTT. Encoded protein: CASSQEAGQGRNEAFF.

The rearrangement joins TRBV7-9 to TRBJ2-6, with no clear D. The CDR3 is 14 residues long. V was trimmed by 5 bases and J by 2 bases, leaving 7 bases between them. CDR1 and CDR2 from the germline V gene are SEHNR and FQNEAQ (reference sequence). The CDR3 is CASSAVAGANVLTF. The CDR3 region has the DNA TGTGCCAGCAGCGCGGTTGCTGGGGCCAACGTCCTGACTTTC. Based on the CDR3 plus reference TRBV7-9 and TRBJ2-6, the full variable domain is DTGVSQNPRHKITKRGQNVTFRCDPISEHNRLYWYRQTLGQGPEFLTYFQNEAQLEKSRLLSDRFSAERPKGSFSTLEIQRTEQGDSAMYLCASSAVAGANVLTFGAGSRLTVL.

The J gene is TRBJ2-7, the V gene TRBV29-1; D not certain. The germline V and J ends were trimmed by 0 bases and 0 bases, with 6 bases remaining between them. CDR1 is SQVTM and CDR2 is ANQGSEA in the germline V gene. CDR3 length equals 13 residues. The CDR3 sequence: CSVEDDDSYEQYF. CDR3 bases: TGCAGCGTTGAAGACGACGACTCCTACGAGCAGTACTTC.